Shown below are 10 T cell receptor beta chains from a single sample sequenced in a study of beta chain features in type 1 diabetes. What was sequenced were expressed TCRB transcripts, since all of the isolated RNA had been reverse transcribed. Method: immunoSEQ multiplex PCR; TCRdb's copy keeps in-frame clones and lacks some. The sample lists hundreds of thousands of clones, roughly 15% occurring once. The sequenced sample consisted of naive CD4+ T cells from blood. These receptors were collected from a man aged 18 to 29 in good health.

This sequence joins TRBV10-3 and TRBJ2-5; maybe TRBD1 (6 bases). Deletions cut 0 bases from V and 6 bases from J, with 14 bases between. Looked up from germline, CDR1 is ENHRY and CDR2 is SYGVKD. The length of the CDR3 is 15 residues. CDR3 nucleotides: TGTGCCATCAGTGAGTCGTCAGGGGACCTCCAGACCCAGTACTTC. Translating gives CAISESSGDLQTQYF.

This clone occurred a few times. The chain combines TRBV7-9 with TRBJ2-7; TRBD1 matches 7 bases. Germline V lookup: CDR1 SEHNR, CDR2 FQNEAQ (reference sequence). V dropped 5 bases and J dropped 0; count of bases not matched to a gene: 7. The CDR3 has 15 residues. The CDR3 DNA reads TGTGCCAGCAGCACAGGGGTTTCAAGCTCCTACGAGCAGTACTTC. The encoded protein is CASSTGVSSSYEQYF.

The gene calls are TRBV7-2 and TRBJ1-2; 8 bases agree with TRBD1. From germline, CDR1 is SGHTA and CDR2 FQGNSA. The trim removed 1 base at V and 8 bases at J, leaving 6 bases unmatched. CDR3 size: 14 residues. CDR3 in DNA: TGTGCCAGCAGCTTAGGACGACAGGGGAGCGGCTACACCTTC. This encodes CASSLGRQGSGYTF.

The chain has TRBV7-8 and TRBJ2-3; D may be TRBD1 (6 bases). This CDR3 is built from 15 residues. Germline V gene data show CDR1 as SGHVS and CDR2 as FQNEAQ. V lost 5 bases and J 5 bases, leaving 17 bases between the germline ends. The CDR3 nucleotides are TGTGCCAGCAGCGTTAGAGGGCAGGGGTTAGATACGCAGTATTTT. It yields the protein CASSVRGQGLDTQYF.

The CDR3 nucleotides read TGTGCCAGCAGCTTGGCCGGGGTAGGGGTTTCAGCTTTCTTT. It codes for CASSLAGVGVSAFF. The J gene is TRBJ1-1, the V gene TRBV5-4; D perhaps matches TRBD1 (5 bases). With 0 bases removed from V and 10 bases from J, the gap between germline ends came to 16 bases. The CDR3 is 14 amino acids. Germline V gene sequence: CDR1 SGHNT, CDR2 YYREEE (reference sequence). Full variable domain (rest looked up from reference TRBV5-4 and TRBJ1-1): ETGVTQSPTHLIKTRGQQVTLRCSSQSGHNTVSWYQQALGQGPQFIFQYYREEENGRGNFPPRFSGLQFPNYSSELNVNALELDDSALYLCASSLAGVGVSAFFGQGTRLTVV.

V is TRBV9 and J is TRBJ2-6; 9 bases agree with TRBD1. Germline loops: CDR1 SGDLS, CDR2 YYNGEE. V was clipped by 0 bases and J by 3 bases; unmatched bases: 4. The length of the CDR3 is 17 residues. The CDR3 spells CASSVADRGLGANVLTF. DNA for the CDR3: TGTGCCAGCAGCGTAGCGGACAGGGGTCTTGGGGCCAACGTCCTGACTTTC.

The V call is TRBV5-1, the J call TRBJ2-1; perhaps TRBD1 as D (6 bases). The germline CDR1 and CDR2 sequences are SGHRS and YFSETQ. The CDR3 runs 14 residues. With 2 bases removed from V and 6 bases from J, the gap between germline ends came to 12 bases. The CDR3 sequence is CASSFRQAVNEQFF. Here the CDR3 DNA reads TGCGCCAGCAGCTTCAGACAGGCCGTCAATGAGCAGTTCTTC.

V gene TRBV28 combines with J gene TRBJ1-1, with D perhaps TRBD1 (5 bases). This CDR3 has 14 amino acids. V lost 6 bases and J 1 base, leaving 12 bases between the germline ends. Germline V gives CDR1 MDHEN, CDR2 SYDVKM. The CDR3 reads CASREGPGNTEAFF. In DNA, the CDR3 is TGTGCCAGCAGGGAGGGGCCAGGGAACACTGAAGCTTTCTTT.

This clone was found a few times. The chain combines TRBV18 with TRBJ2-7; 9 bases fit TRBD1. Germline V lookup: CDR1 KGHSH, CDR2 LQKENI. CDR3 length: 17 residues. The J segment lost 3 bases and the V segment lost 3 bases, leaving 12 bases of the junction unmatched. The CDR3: CASSPLPGQGRGYEQYF. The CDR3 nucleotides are TGTGCCAGCTCACCTCTCCCGGGACAGGGTAGGGGCTACGAGCAGTACTTC.

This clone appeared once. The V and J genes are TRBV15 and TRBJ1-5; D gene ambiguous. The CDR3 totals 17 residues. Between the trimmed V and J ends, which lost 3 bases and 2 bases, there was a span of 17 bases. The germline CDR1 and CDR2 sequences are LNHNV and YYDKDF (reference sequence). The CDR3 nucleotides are TGTGCCACCAGCAGCTGGGCCCTCGGAGGAGGCAATCAGCCCCAGCATTTT. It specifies CATSSWALGGGNQPQHF.